This T cell receptor (beta chain) was recovered during a study of shared clonotypes between healthy human individuals. Looking at the study overall: Ranging from 18 to 49 in age, donors were two women and a few men.

Recent acute infections and vaccinations were absent in the healthy HIV-negative adult donors. About this clone itself: Its target is unknown.

This CDR3 spans 14 amino acids. Per germline, CDR1 SGHAT and CDR2 FQNNGV. Trimming shortened V by 1 base and J by 5 bases, and 11 bases separated the two germline ends. Libraries were prepared by immunoSEQ multiplex PCR; TCRdb keeps only in-frame clonotypes and omits some of them. This table has a few million clones, approximately 95% appearing once. Study results and limitations: Unshared clonotypes carried lower generation probabilities than those common to all four donors. A handful of donors held 4.5% to 5% of naive CD4 clonotypes in common.

Source material: naive CD4+ T cells sorted from blood. Subset described: CD45RA+ positively selected. The chain couples TRBV11-2 to TRBJ2-5, with D perhaps matching TRBD1 (5 bases). This receptor was taken from a man between 18 and 35 years old in good health. CDR3 DNA sequence: TGTGCCAGCAGCTTAGGGCAGGGTTCGGAGACCCAGTACTTC. It codes for CASSLGQGSETQYF.